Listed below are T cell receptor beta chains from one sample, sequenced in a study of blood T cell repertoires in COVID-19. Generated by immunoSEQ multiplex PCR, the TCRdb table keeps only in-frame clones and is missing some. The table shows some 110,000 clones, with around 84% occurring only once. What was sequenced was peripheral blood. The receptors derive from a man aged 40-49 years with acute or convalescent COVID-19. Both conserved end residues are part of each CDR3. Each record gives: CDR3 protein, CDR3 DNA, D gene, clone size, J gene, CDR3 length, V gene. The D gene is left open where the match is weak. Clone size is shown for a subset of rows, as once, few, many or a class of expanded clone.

CDR3aa: CASSSRSQETQYF
CDR3nt: TGTGCCAGCAGTTCCCGGAGCCAAGAGACCCAGTACTTC
d_gene: -
abundance: -
j_gene: TRBJ2-5
len: 13
v_gene: TRBV6-2/TRBV6-3

CDR3aa: CASRVQGLEKLFF
CDR3nt: TGTGCCAGCAGGGTACAGGGTCTGGAAAAACTGTTTTTT
d_gene: -
abundance: -
j_gene: TRBJ1-4
len: 13
v_gene: TRBV2

CDR3aa: CASSVDGRVDGELFF
CDR3nt: TGTGCCAGCAGCGTAGACGGGAGGGTTGACGGGGAGCTGTTTTTT
d_gene: TRBD2
abundance: -
j_gene: TRBJ2-2
len: 15
v_gene: TRBV9

CDR3aa: CASSPRGTSGGLLGEQFF
CDR3nt: TGTGCCAGCAGCCCTAGGGGGACTAGCGGGGGACTCCTAGGTGAGCAGTTCTTC
d_gene: TRBD2
abundance: once
j_gene: TRBJ2-1
len: 18
v_gene: TRBV7-9

CDR3aa: CATSRGHSSYEQYF
CDR3nt: TGTGCCACCAGCAGAGGACATTCCTCCTACGAGCAGTACTTC
d_gene: -
abundance: -
j_gene: TRBJ2-7
len: 14
v_gene: TRBV15

CDR3aa: CASSAGVFPGADTQYF
CDR3nt: TGTGCCAGCAGCGCCGGGGTCTTTCCGGGGGCAGATACGCAGTATTTT
d_gene: -
abundance: -
j_gene: TRBJ2-3
len: 16
v_gene: TRBV9

CDR3aa: CAISGHLAGDAETQYF
CDR3nt: TGTGCCATCAGTGGACATCTAGCGGGAGATGCAGAGACCCAGTACTTC
d_gene: TRBD2
abundance: -
j_gene: TRBJ2-5
len: 16
v_gene: TRBV10-3

CDR3aa: CSVEDLLGQAYNEQFF
CDR3nt: TGCAGCGTTGAAGATCTTTTGGGACAGGCCTACAATGAGCAGTTCTTC
d_gene: TRBD1
abundance: -
j_gene: TRBJ2-1
len: 16
v_gene: TRBV29-1

CDR3aa: CASSPPRGAGGTDTQYF
CDR3nt: TGTGCCAGCAGCCCCCCCCGGGGAGCGGGGGGCACAGATACGCAGTATTTT
d_gene: TRBD2
abundance: once
j_gene: TRBJ2-3
len: 17
v_gene: TRBV3-1/TRBV3-2

CDR3aa: CASSGHLGGTEAFF
CDR3nt: TGTGCCAGCAGTGGACACCTGGGAGGGACTGAAGCTTTCTTT
d_gene: -
abundance: -
j_gene: TRBJ1-1
len: 14
v_gene: TRBV2

CDR3aa: CASSYSYRSDTEAFF
CDR3nt: TGTGCCAGCAGTTACTCGTACAGGTCTGACACTGAAGCTTTCTTT
d_gene: -
abundance: -
j_gene: TRBJ1-1
len: 15
v_gene: TRBV6-5

CDR3aa: CASSRDTSLGWYGYTF
CDR3nt: TGTGCCAGCAGCCGGGACACCTCGCTCGGGTGGTATGGCTACACCTTC
d_gene: -
abundance: -
j_gene: TRBJ1-2
len: 16
v_gene: TRBV28

CDR3aa: CASSSGLAGAGDTQYF
CDR3nt: TGTGCCAGCAGTTCCGGACTAGCGGGAGCGGGGGATACGCAGTATTTT
d_gene: TRBD2
abundance: -
j_gene: TRBJ2-3
len: 16
v_gene: TRBV7-9

CDR3aa: CASSEKRGRVRETQYF
CDR3nt: TGTGCCAGCAGTGAAAAAAGGGGCAGGGTAAGGGAGACCCAGTACTTC
d_gene: -
abundance: -
j_gene: TRBJ2-5
len: 16
v_gene: TRBV6-1

CDR3aa: CASSQGVSNSPLHF
CDR3nt: TGTGCCAGCTCACAAGGGGTATCTAATTCACCCCTCCACTTT
d_gene: -
abundance: -
j_gene: TRBJ1-6
len: 14
v_gene: TRBV18

CDR3aa: CASSNGLFRLTSGSCGEQFF
CDR3nt: TGTGCCAGCAGCAACGGGCTTTTCCGCCTGACTAGCGGGAGTTGCGGTGAGCAGTTCTTC
d_gene: -
abundance: -
j_gene: TRBJ2-1
len: 20
v_gene: TRBV21-1

CDR3aa: CASSQDQGTSSGNTIYF
CDR3nt: TGTGCCAGCAGCCAAGATCAGGGGACCAGCTCTGGAAACACCATATATTTT
d_gene: -
abundance: few
j_gene: TRBJ1-3
len: 17
v_gene: TRBV4-2

CDR3aa: CASSPRVAGSTDTQYF
CDR3nt: TGTGCCAGCAGCCCGAGGGTAGCGGGAAGCACAGATACGCAGTATTTT
d_gene: TRBD2
abundance: -
j_gene: TRBJ2-3
len: 16
v_gene: TRBV7-3

CDR3aa: CASRSTGGNQPQHF
CDR3nt: TGTGCCAGTAGATCGACAGGGGGCAATCAGCCCCAGCATTTT
d_gene: TRBD1
abundance: -
j_gene: TRBJ1-5
len: 14
v_gene: TRBV19

CDR3aa: CASSPDREGIRETQYF
CDR3nt: TGTGCCAGCTCCCCGGACAGAGAGGGGATCAGGGAGACCCAGTACTTC
d_gene: -
abundance: -
j_gene: TRBJ2-5
len: 16
v_gene: TRBV18

CDR3aa: CASSQASLAGGIYEQYF
CDR3nt: TGTGCCAGCAGCCAAGCCTCTCTAGCGGGAGGGATCTACGAGCAGTACTTC
d_gene: TRBD2
abundance: -
j_gene: TRBJ2-7
len: 17
v_gene: TRBV4-2

CDR3aa: CASSSGVNYGYTF
CDR3nt: TGTGCCAGCAGTTCCGGTGTTAACTATGGCTACACCTTC
d_gene: -
abundance: -
j_gene: TRBJ1-2
len: 13
v_gene: TRBV6-2/TRBV6-3

CDR3aa: CASSLGTEAFF
CDR3nt: TGCGCCAGCAGTTTAGGGACAGAAGCTTTCTTT
d_gene: -
abundance: once
j_gene: TRBJ1-1
len: 11
v_gene: TRBV5-1